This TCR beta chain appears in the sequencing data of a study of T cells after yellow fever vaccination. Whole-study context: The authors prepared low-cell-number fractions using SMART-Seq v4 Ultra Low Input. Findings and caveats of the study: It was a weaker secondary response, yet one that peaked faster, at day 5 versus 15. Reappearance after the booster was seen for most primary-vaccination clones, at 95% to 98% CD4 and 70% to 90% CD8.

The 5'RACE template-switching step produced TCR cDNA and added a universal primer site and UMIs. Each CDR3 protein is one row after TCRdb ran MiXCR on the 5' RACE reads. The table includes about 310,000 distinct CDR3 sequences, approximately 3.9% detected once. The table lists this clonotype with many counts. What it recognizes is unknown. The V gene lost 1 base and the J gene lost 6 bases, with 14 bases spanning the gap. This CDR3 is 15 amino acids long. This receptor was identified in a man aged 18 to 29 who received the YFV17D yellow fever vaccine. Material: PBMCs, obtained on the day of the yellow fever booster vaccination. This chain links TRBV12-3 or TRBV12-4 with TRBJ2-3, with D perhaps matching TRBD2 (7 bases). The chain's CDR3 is CASSLGGGAVDTQYF. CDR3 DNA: TGTGCCAGCAGTTTAGGTGGGGGGGCCGTGGATACGCAGTATTTT.